The entry below gives a single T cell receptor (beta chain) sequence along with its context. Its antigen is not yet known. Base quality data are lacking; no much larger clone is found one base away. The collaborating institutions used their own protocols to collect whole blood in K2EDTA tubes. Collaborator samples were shipped for TCRbeta analysis as frozen whole blood, isolated PBMCs, or DNA extracted from either sample type. TCRbeta CDR3 regions were amplified from genomic DNA by means of the immunoSEQ Assay, a bias-controlled multiplex PCR. Per the source publication's procedure: The number of nucleated cells in each sample was estimated from the amplification of reference gene primers within the assay. To quantify the absolute abundance of each unique TCRbeta CDR3 rearrangement, sequence reads were collapsed and filtered. For each sample, productive Simpson clonality was calculated as the square root of Simpson's diversity index across productive rearrangements. Sourced from immuneACCESS, this table was stored by TCRdb with only in-frame sequences that have V and J called. A share of the clones is absent; for the studies checked, an unresolved V gene accounts for under half, and the remainder has no known explanation. Clonal size and the V and J genes are those of that table, whereas D and trimming came from the DNA. The sample table lists more than 150,000 clones, around 84% of them with a count of one. Together, the top ten hold over 13% of the sample.

These data are taken from a study of blood T cell repertoires in COVID-19 (dated by TCRdb to about 2020). The study in broad terms: Samples from collaborators originated in the United States, Italy and Spain and spanned both the acute and convalescent phases of COVID-19. The material from the prospective study consisted of cDNA or gDNA derived from T cells, B-cell-depleted T cells, or PBMCs. Where available, HLA class I and class II types were taken from metadata supplied by the sample provider and were not determined by assay-based typing. Deeply sampled blood TCRbeta repertoires from subjects exposed to, actively infected with, or recovered from COVID-19 were included in the dataset. The repertoires were released in a freely available public database meant as a resource for research on the immune response to SARS-CoV-2. The samples were drawn from two sources: the first 160 participants of the ongoing ImmuneRACE study, and 1,254 subjects contributed by 6 global collaborators. The sample metadata nearly always contained a de-identified subject ID, COVID-19 status, age in years and sex. The research as a whole found: How much clinical and demographic metadata was included differed by source and by participant, and the metadata was provided uncurated.

Between the V and J ends, shortened by 6 bases and 0 bases respectively, the junction contains 18 bases. Sequences KGHSH (CDR1) and LQKENI (CDR2) are obtained from the germline V gene. The CDR3 spans 17 residues, from the cysteine through the phenylalanine. Of the read, only the CDR3 DNA is kept; its 51 bases are in frame from base 1. The clonotype comes from a man under 40 with active or convalescent COVID-19. The sample consisted of peripheral blood. This chain is built from TRBV18 and TRBJ1-3; TRBD1 might be the D gene, on 6 matching bases. CDR3 sequence: CASSPFTGLSSGNTIYF. The DNA is as follows: TGTGCCAGCTCGCCCTTTACAGGGTTAAGCTCTGGAAACACCATATATTTT.